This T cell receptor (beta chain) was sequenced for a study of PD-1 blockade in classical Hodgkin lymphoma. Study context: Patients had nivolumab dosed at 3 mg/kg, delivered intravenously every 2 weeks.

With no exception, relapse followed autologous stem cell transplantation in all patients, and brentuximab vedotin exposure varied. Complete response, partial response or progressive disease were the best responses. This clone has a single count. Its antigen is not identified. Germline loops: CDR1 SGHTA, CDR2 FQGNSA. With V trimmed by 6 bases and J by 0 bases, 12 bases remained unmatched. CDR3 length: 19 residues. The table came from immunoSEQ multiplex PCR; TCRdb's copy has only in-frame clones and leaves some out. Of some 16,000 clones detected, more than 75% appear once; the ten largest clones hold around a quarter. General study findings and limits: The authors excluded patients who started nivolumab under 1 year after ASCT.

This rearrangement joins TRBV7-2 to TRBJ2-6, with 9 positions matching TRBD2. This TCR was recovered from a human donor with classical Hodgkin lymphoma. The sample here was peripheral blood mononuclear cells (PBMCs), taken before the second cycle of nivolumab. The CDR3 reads CASSRDASGAYSGANVLTF. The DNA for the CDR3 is TGTGCCAGCAGTCGTGACGCTAGCGGGGCGTACTCTGGGGCCAACGTCCTGACTTTC.